This TCR beta chain was captured by sequencing in a study of CD8+CD57+ T cells in acquired aplastic anemia. Study at large: Sorted CD4+ and CD8+ cells yielded DNA averaging about 3.1 ug.

Whole-study findings and limits: Roughly 29 was the count of CD8+ CDR3 sequences that patients shared with controls.

There are 14 residues in the CDR3. Germline V gives CDR1 WSHSY, CDR2 SAAADI. Remarks on this clonotype: What it recognizes is unknown. Germline is not matched at one junction end, which may reflect a read error.

Patients who underwent sequencing had shown CD8+CD57+ cell expansion by flow cytometry. Each patient had severe acquired aplastic anemia. Genomic DNA acted as the template from which TCR beta VDJ combination and CDR3 sequence profiling were carried out. TCRdb recomputed calls from the reads with MiXCR, one row per CDR3 protein. The table lists some 170,000 distinct CDR3 sequences, 71% of them singletons, with roughly half in the top ten. The sample taken for sequencing was sorted CD4+, CD8+, or CD8+CD57+ T cells (not recorded which) from PBMCs. The TCR comes from a human donor with aplastic anemia. The chain uses TRBV10-2 and TRBJ2-7, with D possibly matching TRBD1 (5 bases). CDR3 sequence (DNA): TGCGCCAGCAGTGGCTGGGGCAGCAGCTACAAGCAGTACTTC. It encodes CASSGWGSSYKQYF.